The rows below give T cell receptor beta chains drawn from one sample of a study of vaccination and CD4 T cells after COVID-19. Their specific antigens are unknown. TCRdb itself ran the PCR reads through MiXCR, one entry per CDR3 protein. Of approximately 24,000 distinct CDR3 sequences detected, 40% to 55% appear once; the ten largest clones hold around 4.4%. The sample consisted of CD4+ T cells from blood, cultured in vitro, taken about 7 months after SARS-CoV-2 vaccination. These receptor sequences come from a human donor who had recovered from COVID-19. Each CDR3 is given without its conserved first and last residue.

v_gene	j_gene	CDR3aa
TRBV7-9	TRBJ2-7	ASSRHNSRYRDGTSYEQY
TRBV6-1	TRBJ1-6	ASSEGRVISPLH
TRBV28	TRBJ2-3	ASRQSLDTQY
TRBV27	TRBJ2-7	ASSLSRSSYEQY
TRBV7-2	TRBJ1-5	ASNQLGQGHQPQH
TRBV30	TRBJ1-5	AWSGVQNQPQH
TRBV7-8	TRBJ2-3	ASSPPGSAGTQY
TRBV20-1	TRBJ2-5	SASHRLGETQY
TRBV20-1	TRBJ2-7	SALGLVSSYEQY
TRBV6-1	TRBJ1-2	ASSGTGANYGYT
TRBV7-9	TRBJ2-5	ASSAGLAGQETQY
TRBV28	TRBJ2-7	ASSGQNYEQY
TRBV6-1	TRBJ2-3	ASGRGYTDTQY
TRBV7-3	TRBJ2-3	ASSSLAGDTQY
TRBV11-2	TRBJ2-7	ASSLRMGQY
TRBV6-4	TRBJ2-1	ASRLTSVPCDEQF
TRBV28	TRBJ2-7	ASSEPGLAVHSYEQY
TRBV28	TRBJ1-2	ASSLGGTGNYGYT
TRBV24-1	TRBJ2-3	ATSDRTQGNLRSTDTQY
TRBV7-2	TRBJ2-3	ASSLGPSGTGGTDTQY
TRBV28	TRBJ1-6	ASTPSWGTANSPLH
TRBV20-1	TRBJ1-6	SASFPASHNSPLH
TRBV2	TRBJ1-2	ASRPLTGVEGYT
TRBV11-3	TRBJ2-5	ASSVTGSQTQY
TRBV6-1	TRBJ2-1	ASSEERDRYNEQF
TRBV15	TRBJ2-7	ATSRDRYREMQY
TRBV21-1	TRBJ1-5	ASSPGYNFSDSNQPQH
TRBV27	TRBJ2-3	ATTTRDTQY
TRBV6-5	TRBJ2-3	ASSSERDTQY
TRBV27	TRBJ1-5	ASSFMGRGNQPQH
TRBV20-1	TRBJ1-1	SARRTALNTEAF
TRBV4-1	TRBJ2-7	ASSQLRDSFYEQY
TRBV19	TRBJ2-1	ASRIAGGPYNEQF
TRBV7-2	TRBJ2-3	ASSTRPHRETSTDTQY
TRBV20-1	TRBJ2-4	SAPTLAKNIQY
TRBV24-1	TRBJ2-2	ATSDAGNTGELF